This passage covers 14 T cell receptor beta chains from one sample sequenced in a study of shared clonotypes between healthy human individuals. Generated by immunoSEQ multiplex PCR, the TCRdb table keeps only in-frame clones and is missing some. The data contain about 1 million clones, about three quarters of them singletons. The specimen was memory CD4+ T cells sorted from blood. The subset here: CD45RA-negative fraction. The receptors were gathered from a man between 18 and 29 years old in good health.

The chain has TRBV10-3 and TRBJ2-5; perhaps TRBD1 as D (5 bases). The CDR3 sequence is 15 residues long. Looked up from germline, CDR1 is ENHRY and CDR2 is SYGVKD. Trimming took off 2 bases at V and 1 base at J, with 11 bases between the two ends. The CDR3 DNA reads TGTGCCATCAGTGAGGGGGCCAGCGCCCAAGAGACCCAGTACTTC. Its protein is CAISEGASAQETQYF.

The chain carries TRBV7-9 and TRBJ1-4; no clear D. CDR1 SEHNR and CDR2 FQNEAQ come from the germline V gene (reference sequence). The CDR3 runs to 12 residues. V lost 5 bases, J lost 14 bases, and 15 bases lay in between. The CDR3 DNA sequence: TGTGCCAGCAGCCCCGAAGGGTGGCAGCTGTTTTTT. This translates into CASSPEGWQLFF.

This clone came up a few times. The rearrangement joins TRBV9 to TRBJ1-1; D gene uncertain. The V gene lost 3 bases and the J gene lost 5 bases, with 14 bases spanning the gap. The CDR3 has 14 amino acids. Germline CDR1 reads SGDLS; CDR2 reads YYNGEE. The CDR3 spells CASSASSEGTEAFF. In nucleotides, the CDR3 is TGTGCCAGCAGCGCCTCCTCCGAGGGAACTGAAGCTTTCTTT.

The chain has TRBV5-1 and TRBJ2-5; a possible D gene is TRBD1 (6 bases). Germline lookup yields CDR1 SGHRS and CDR2 YFSETQ. The CDR3 consists of 14 residues. Between the trimmed V and J ends, which lost 0 bases and 5 bases, there was a span of 11 bases. The CDR3 nucleotides are TGCGCCAGCAGCTTGGCCTTGGGGGCCGAGACCCAGTACTTC. This encodes CASSLALGAETQYF.

Notes on this clone: A much bigger clone sits one base away, suggesting this may be a read error. The same CDR3 can be traced to other DNA sequences in this sample. The chain recombines TRBV2 with TRBJ2-7; D remains unclear. Germline V gene sequence: CDR1 SNHLY, CDR2 FYNNEI. CDR3 size: 10 residues. Trimming shortened V by 6 bases and J by 3 bases, and 3 bases separated the two germline ends. The CDR3 nucleotides read TGTGCCAGCAGCCTCTACGAGCAGTACTTC. Residues: CASSLYEQYF.

The V and J genes are TRBV6-5 and TRBJ1-5, with D possibly TRBD1 on 5 matching bases. V was trimmed by 0 bases and J by 7 bases, leaving 10 bases between them. Germline V gene data show CDR1 as MNHEY and CDR2 as SVGAGI. The CDR3 is made up of 14 amino acids. CDR3 residues: CASSYSQNRQPQHF. The CDR3 DNA reads TGTGCCAGCAGTTACTCCCAAAACAGGCAGCCCCAGCATTTT.

The gene calls are TRBV28 and TRBJ2-2, with 10 bases fitting TRBD1. From germline, CDR1 is MDHEN and CDR2 SYDVKM. The CDR3 loop spans 14 amino acids. The V segment lost 6 bases and the J segment 7 bases; nucleotides outside the gene matches: 5. The CDR3 nucleotides read TGTGCCAGCAGCCAGACAGGGGGCAGCGGGGAGCTGTTTTTT. Its protein is CASSQTGGSGELFF.

V gene TRBV2 combines with J gene TRBJ2-2; the match to TRBD2 covers 9 bases. Losses at the gene ends were 6 bases for V and 7 bases for J; bases not matched to a gene: 6. The germline CDR1 and CDR2 sequences are SNHLY and FYNNEI. The CDR3 totals 14 residues. The CDR3 reads CASRAGTSYGELFF. The CDR3 nucleotides are TGTGCCAGCAGGGCCGGGACTAGCTACGGGGAGCTGTTTTTT.

This clone was counted at least ten times. The CDR3 sequence is CASSPGQLTQPQHF. The CDR3 DNA reads as TGTGCCAGCTCACCAGGGCAGCTAACTCAGCCCCAGCATTTT. V and J are TRBV18 and TRBJ1-5, with D unresolved. The V end was cut by 2 bases, the J end by 6 bases, with 11 bases between. The CDR3 covers 14 residues. Germline CDR1 is KGHSH and CDR2 is LQKENI.

This clone was seen a few times. This sequence joins TRBV5-1 and TRBJ2-7; 12 positions match TRBD1. CDR1 and CDR2 from the germline V gene are SGHRS and YFSETQ. This CDR3 contains 15 residues. The J segment lost 5 bases and the V segment lost 4 bases, leaving 7 bases of the junction unmatched. CDR3 region: CASSTAGTGGHEQYF. Here the CDR3 DNA reads TGCGCCAGCAGCACCGCCGGGACAGGGGGCCACGAGCAGTACTTC.

This clone has only one observation. This rearrangement joins TRBV19 to TRBJ2-2, with TRBD1 as a possible D gene (6 bases). CDR1 is LNHDA and CDR2 is SQIVND in the germline V gene (reference sequence). Trimming removed 3 bases at V and 2 bases at J, with 13 bases between. The CDR3 has 16 residues. The CDR3 bases are TGTGCCAGTAGTATGGGGACACCGTCTAACACCGGGGAGCTGTTTTTT. Translating gives CASSMGTPSNTGELFF. The variable domain in full, completed from reference TRBV19 and TRBJ2-2, reads DGGITQSPKYLFRKEGQNVTLSCEQNLNHDAMYWYRQDPGQGLRLIYYSQIVNDFQKGDIAEGYSVSREKKESFPLTVTSAQKNPTAFYLCASSMGTPSNTGELFFGEGSRLTVL.

A word on this clone: Other DNA sequences of this sample code for an identical CDR3. V and J are TRBV5-1 and TRBJ1-3; TRBD1 is a possible D gene (6 bases). The CDR3 totals 14 residues. Per the germline V gene, CDR1 is SGHRS and CDR2 is YFSETQ. The ends were cut back, 5 bases at V and 2 bases at J, with 11 bases in the middle. The CDR3 region has the DNA TGCGCCAGCAGTGGCGGGGACACTGGAAACACCATATATTTT. Encoded protein: CASSGGDTGNTIYF.

This clone occurred a few times. The CDR3 coding sequence is TGCAGCGTTGGATCAGGGAGGGGGCAAGAGACCCAGTACTTC. Translating it yields CSVGSGRGQETQYF. The gene calls are TRBV29-1 and TRBJ2-5, with D possibly being TRBD2 (7 bases). Germline-derived CDR1 and CDR2 are SQVTM and ANQGSEA. Trimming removed 4 bases at V and 2 bases at J, with 14 bases between. The CDR3 has 14 residues.

The rearrangement uses TRBV5-4 and TRBJ2-1, with D maybe TRBD2 (5 bases). Between the trimmed V and J ends, which lost 1 base and 3 bases, there was a span of 14 bases. The CDR3 consists of 16 residues. In germline, CDR1 is SGHNT, CDR2 YYREEE (reference sequence). DNA of the CDR3: TGTGCCAGCAGCTTGTCCCCGGACTCTTTCTACAATGAGCAGTTCTTC. Encoded protein: CASSLSPDSFYNEQFF.